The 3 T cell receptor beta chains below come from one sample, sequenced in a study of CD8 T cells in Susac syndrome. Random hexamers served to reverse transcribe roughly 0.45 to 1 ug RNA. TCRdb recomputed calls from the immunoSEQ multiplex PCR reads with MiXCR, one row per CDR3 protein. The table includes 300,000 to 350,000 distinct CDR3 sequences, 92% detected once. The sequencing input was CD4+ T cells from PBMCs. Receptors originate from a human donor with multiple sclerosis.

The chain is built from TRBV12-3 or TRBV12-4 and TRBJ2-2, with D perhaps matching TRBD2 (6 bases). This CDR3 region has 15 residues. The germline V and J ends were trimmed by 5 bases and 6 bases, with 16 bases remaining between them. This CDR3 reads CASSPTSRGAGELFF. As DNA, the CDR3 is TGTGCCAGCAGTCCGACTAGTAGGGGTGCCGGGGAGCTGTTTTTT.

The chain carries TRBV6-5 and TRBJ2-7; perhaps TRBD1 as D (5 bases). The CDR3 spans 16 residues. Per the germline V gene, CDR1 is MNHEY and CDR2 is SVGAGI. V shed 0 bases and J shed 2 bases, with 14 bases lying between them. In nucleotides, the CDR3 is TGTGCCAGCAGTTACTCGAGGCCAACAGGAGCCTACGAGCAGTACTTC. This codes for CASSYSRPTGAYEQYF.

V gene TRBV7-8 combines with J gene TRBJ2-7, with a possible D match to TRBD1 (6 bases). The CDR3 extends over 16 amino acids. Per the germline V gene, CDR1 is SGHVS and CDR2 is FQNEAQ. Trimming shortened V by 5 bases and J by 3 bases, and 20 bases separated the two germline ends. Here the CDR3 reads CASSRQATISVYEQYF. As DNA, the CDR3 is TGTGCCAGCAGCCGACAGGCAACCATCTCCGTCTACGAGCAGTACTTC.